This TCR beta chain is from a study of T cell changes during pregnancy in multiple sclerosis. With 6 bases removed from V and 1 base from J, the gap between germline ends came to 10 bases. This CDR3 is built from 14 residues. Germline V CDR1 and CDR2: MNHEY, SVGAGI. The data were produced by immunoSEQ multiplex PCR, yet TCRdb's version contains in-frame clones alone and is incomplete. Here the sample spans tens of thousands of clones, about 92% being singletons. The gene calls are TRBV6-5 and TRBJ1-5; D is perhaps TRBD1 (5 bases). The clonotype was recovered from a female donor with multiple sclerosis, enrolled in a pregnancy study. This specimen consisted of peripheral blood, obtained after pregnancy. This CDR3 is CASSFRQSNQPQHF. The CDR3 bases are TGTGCCAGCAGCTTTAGACAGAGCAATCAGCCCCAGCATTTT.